The 15 T cell receptor beta chains reported below all come from one sample, sequenced in a study of control samples from healthy donors and cancer patients (dated by TCRdb to the early 2020s). Library generation was performed with the immunoSEQ multiplex PCR assay. TCRdb took over this immuneACCESS table, retaining in-frame rearrangements with V and J assigned. Such tables are incomplete; in checked studies, under half of the missing clones stem from an unresolved V gene, and the remainder is unexplained. The sample table records roughly 25,000 clones; roughly 90% of these occur just once. Together, the top ten hold 13% of the sample. The sequencing input was PBMCs. Every receptor here comes from a man aged 45-60 years with lung cancer.

The J gene is TRBJ1-2, the V gene TRBV30; tentative D call: TRBD1 (5 bases). The CDR3 consists of 14 residues. Germline lookup yields CDR1 GTSNPN and CDR2 SVGIG (reference sequence). Trimming pared 0 bases from V and 8 bases from J, leaving 16 bases between. The CDR3 is CAWSVLSAGQGYTF. The CDR3 region has the DNA TGTGCCTGGAGTGTACTTTCGGCAGGGCAAGGCTACACCTTC.

The chain employs TRBV15 and TRBJ2-3; 7 bases map to TRBD1. Germline CDR1 LNHNV, CDR2 YYDKDF (reference sequence). The V and J ends lost 0 bases and 5 bases, in that order; junction bases with no gene match: 8. This CDR3 is built from 16 residues. The CDR3 nucleotides read TGTGCCACCAGCAGAGATTCGGGGACAGAAAGAGATACGCAGTATTTT. It is translated as CATSRDSGTERDTQYF.

The chain is built from TRBV2 and TRBJ1-4; a weak D match, TRBD1 (5 bases). There are 15 residues in the CDR3. Germline CDR1 reads SNHLY; CDR2 reads FYNNEI. Trimming took 5 bases from V and 0 from J, leaving 10 bases between them. In DNA, the CDR3 is TGTGCCAGCAGTAGACAGCTCCCAACTAATGAAAAACTGTTTTTT. It is translated as CASSRQLPTNEKLFF. Using reference TRBV2 and TRBJ1-4 for the parts outside the CDR3, the full variable domain is EPEVTQTPSHQVTQMGQEVILRCVPISNHLYFYWYRQILGQKVEFLVSFYNNEISEKSEIFDDQFSVERPDGSNFTLKIRSTKLEDSAMYFCASSRQLPTNEKLFFGSGTQLSVL.

The chain has TRBV6-5 and TRBJ2-7; D is possibly TRBD1 (6 bases). This CDR3 is 14 amino acids long. V lost 6 bases, J lost 1 base, and 13 bases lay in between. The germline V gene encodes CDR1 MNHEY and CDR2 SVGAGI. CDR3 nucleotide sequence: TGTGCCAGCAGCGTCCCGGGACATTCCTACGAGCAGTACTTC. Translating gives CASSVPGHSYEQYF.

V and J are TRBV4-3 and TRBJ2-1; D is unresolved. CDR3 size: 15 residues. Trimming removed 4 bases from V and 3 bases from J, with 13 bases in between. The germline V gene has CDR1 LGHNA and CDR2 YSLEER. CDR3 nucleotide sequence: TGCGCCAGCAGCCCAGACCGGGCCCACTACAATGAGCAGTTCTTC. Its translation: CASSPDRAHYNEQFF.

V is TRBV7-9 and J is TRBJ1-2; D unresolved. The CDR3 is made up of 14 amino acids. Looked up from germline, CDR1 is SEHNR and CDR2 is FQNEAQ (reference sequence). V lost 8 bases to trimming and J lost 2 bases, with 15 bases between them. For the CDR3, the DNA is TGTGCCAGCGAGAGAGGAGAGCGGAACTATGGCTACACCTTC. Protein sequence: CASERGERNYGYTF.

This chain's CDR3 is CASSLRGDSGNTIYF. CDR3 DNA sequence: TGTGCCAGCAGTCTCCGAGGGGATTCTGGAAACACCATATATTTT. V gene TRBV27 combines with J gene TRBJ1-3; D perhaps matches TRBD1 (5 bases). V was cut by 5 bases and J by 1 base, with 12 bases left in between. From germline, CDR1 is MNHEY and CDR2 SMNVEV (reference sequence). CDR3 length equals 15 residues.

The rearrangement uses TRBV28 and TRBJ2-3; 8 bases are a match to TRBD1. Germline CDR1 reads MDHEN; CDR2 reads SYDVKM. The CDR3 is 15 amino acids. V was clipped by 5 bases and J by 4 bases; unmatched bases: 8. The CDR3 loop reads CASSPRTGKADTQYF. CDR3 DNA: TGTGCCAGCAGTCCACGGACAGGGAAGGCAGATACGCAGTATTTT.

The chain joins TRBV7-2 to TRBJ2-3, with a possible D match to TRBD1 (6 bases). The CDR3 extends over 14 amino acids. The germline gives CDR1 SGHTA, CDR2 FQGNSA. V lost 6 bases to trimming and J lost 5 bases, with 15 bases between them. CDR3 region: CASRGGAGRDTQYF. The CDR3 region has the DNA TGTGCCAGCAGAGGGGGAGCCGGCCGAGATACGCAGTATTTT. Together with reference TRBV7-2 and TRBJ2-3, the CDR3 gives the full variable domain: GAGVSQSPSNKVTEKGKDVELRCDPISGHTALYWYRQSLGQGLEFLIYFQGNSAPDKSGLPSDRFSAERTGGSVSTLTIQRTQQEDSAVYLCASRGGAGRDTQYFGPGTRLTVL.

This rearrangement joins TRBV11-2 to TRBJ2-3; 9 bases agree with TRBD1. J lost 1 base, V lost 4 bases, and 12 bases had no gene match. The CDR3 runs to 18 residues. Germline V gene lookup returns CDR1 SGHAT and CDR2 FQNNGV. CDR3 coding DNA: TGTGCCAGCAGCTCTTATAGGACACAGGGGGCTGGCACAGATACGCAGTATTTT. It translates to CASSSYRTQGAGTDTQYF.

The chain uses TRBV18 and TRBJ2-1, with 9 positions matching TRBD1. The CDR3 consists of 15 residues. Trimming took 3 bases from V and 4 from J; bases not matched to a gene: 4. Germline values: CDR1 KGHSH, CDR2 LQKENI. CDR3 sequence (DNA): TGTGCCAGCTCACCCGGGACAGGGACTTACAATGAGCAGTTCTTC. It encodes CASSPGTGTYNEQFF. Full variable domain (rest looked up from reference TRBV18 and TRBJ2-1): NAGVMQNPRHLVRRRGQEARLRCSPMKGHSHVYWYRQLPEEGLKFMVYLQKENIIDESGMPKERFSAEFPKEGPSILRIQQVVRGDSAAYFCASSPGTGTYNEQFFGPGTRLTVL.

V usage is TRBV9 and J usage is TRBJ2-7; 8 nucleotides align to TRBD2. Unmatched junction bases numbered 10, after V lost 0 bases and J lost 8 bases. CDR1 is SGDLS and CDR2 is YYNGEE in the germline V gene. This CDR3 is built from 15 residues. CDR3 nucleotide sequence: TGTGCCAGCAGCGTAGACCCGGGGGGGGTGTCACAGCAGTACTTC. It specifies CASSVDPGGVSQQYF.

The chain is built from TRBV6-6 and TRBJ1-2; D is uncertain. The V gene lost 10 bases and the J gene lost 0 bases, with 15 bases spanning the gap. The CDR3 has 14 amino acids. Germline CDR1 reads MNHNY; CDR2 reads SVGAGI (reference sequence). The CDR3 loop is CAIPNPSPNYGYTF. The CDR3 nucleotides are TGTGCCATCCCAAACCCGAGCCCTAACTATGGCTACACCTTC.

This clone has just a few counts. The chain joins TRBV9 to TRBJ1-6, with 10 bases identical to TRBD1. V lost 0 bases, J lost 10 bases, and 4 bases stayed unmatched. CDR1 is SGDLS, CDR2 YYNGEE, per germline. This CDR3 has 15 residues. CDR3 in amino acids: CASSVVGTGESPLHF. In DNA form, the CDR3 reads TGTGCCAGCAGCGTAGTCGGGACAGGGGAATCACCCCTCCACTTT.

Note on this clone: At one end the junction does not follow the germline gene, possibly because of a read error. V usage is TRBV19 and J usage is TRBJ1-2; the match to TRBD1 covers 7 bases. The CDR3 contains 14 residues. Germline-derived CDR1 and CDR2 are LNHDA and SQIVND (reference sequence). In DNA form, the CDR3 reads TGTGCCAGTAGTATAGATCTGAGGACAGGAGGCTATGTCTTC. It is translated as CASSIDLRTGGYVF.